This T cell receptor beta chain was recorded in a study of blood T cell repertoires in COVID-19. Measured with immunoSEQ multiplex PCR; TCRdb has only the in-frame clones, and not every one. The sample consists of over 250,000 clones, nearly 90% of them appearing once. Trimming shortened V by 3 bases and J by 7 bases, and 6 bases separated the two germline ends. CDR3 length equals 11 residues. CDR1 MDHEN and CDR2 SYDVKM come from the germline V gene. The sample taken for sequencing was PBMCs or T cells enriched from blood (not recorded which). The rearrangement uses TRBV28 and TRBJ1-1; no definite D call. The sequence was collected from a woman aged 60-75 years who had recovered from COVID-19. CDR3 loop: CASSFPDEAFF. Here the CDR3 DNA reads TGTGCCAGCAGTTTCCCAGATGAAGCTTTCTTT. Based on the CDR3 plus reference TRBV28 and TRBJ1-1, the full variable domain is DVKVTQSSRYLVKRTGEKVFLECVQDMDHENMFWYRQDPGLGLRLIYFSYDVKMKEKGDIPEGYSVSREKKERFSLILESASTNQTSMYLCASSFPDEAFFGQGTRLTVV.